The entry below describes one TCR beta chain. The source of the sample is a study of blood T cells in healthy people across ages. For the second PCR, which ran for roughly 7 to 11 cycles, a sample-barcoded 5' primer and a J-beta primer mix were used. A template-switch adaptor containing 12 random nucleotides labeled each cDNA molecule. Each CDR3 protein gets one entry after TCRdb re-called the 5' RACE reads with MiXCR. The sample has around 1,500,000 distinct CDR3 sequences; 28% are singletons. Every sample yielded at least 6.5 million isolated PBMCs. This CDR3 spans 15 amino acids. The V and J ends lost 5 bases and 3 bases respectively, with 16 bases between them. The germline CDR1 and CDR2 sequences are SGHVS and FQNEAQ.

This TCR was sampled from a young woman in good health. The chain carries TRBV7-8 and TRBJ1-2; D unresolved. The sample comprised blood. The DNA of the CDR3 is TGTGCCAGCAGCCCGACGGGCAGGACGTACTATGGCTACACCTTC. Protein sequence: CASSPTGRTYYGYTF. Looking up the rest from reference TRBV7-8 and TRBJ1-2 gives the full variable domain: GAGVSQSPRYKVAKRGQDVALRCDPISGHVSLFWYQQALGQGPEFLTYFQNEAQLDKSGLPSDRFFAERPEGSVSTLKIQRTQQEDSAVYLCASSPTGRTYYGYTFGSGTRLTVV.